Below are 11 T cell receptor beta chains sequenced from a single sample in a study of identical twins. Each CDR3 protein gets one entry after TCRdb re-called the 5' RACE reads with MiXCR. This sample has more than 1.5 million distinct CDR3 sequences, with less than 35% found just once. Sequencing used cord blood. The origin of the receptors is a newborn girl in good health.

The rearrangement uses TRBV10-3 and TRBJ2-7; TRBD2 matches at 8 bases. The germline V gene encodes CDR1 ENHRY and CDR2 SYGVKD. The CDR3 loop spans 16 amino acids. J lost 4 bases, V lost 1 base, and 9 bases had no gene match. CDR3 sequence: CAISEFGSGTIYEQYF. The CDR3 DNA sequence: TGTGCCATCAGTGAGTTTGGTAGCGGGACCATATACGAGCAGTACTTC.

This chain uses TRBV5-5 with TRBJ2-7; D call uncertain. Trimming took 0 bases from V and 3 from J, leaving 13 bases between them. This CDR3 comprises 15 residues. Germline CDR1 SGHKS, CDR2 YYEKEE (reference sequence). The CDR3 DNA sequence: TGTGCCAGCAGCTTGGTGGGTCCACGAGACTACGAGCAGTACTTC. Protein sequence: CASSLVGPRDYEQYF.

This clonotype was counted between two and nine times. This chain links TRBV9 with TRBJ2-3, with D possibly being TRBD2 (6 bases). V was cut by 4 bases and J by 4 bases, with 19 bases left in between. CDR1 and CDR2 from the germline V gene are SGDLS and YYNGEE. The CDR3 contains 16 residues. The CDR3 DNA reads TGTGCCAGCAGCACAGAGGGGAGGTTAGCCGCAGATACGCAGTATTTT. Encoded protein: CASSTEGRLAADTQYF.

The chain couples TRBV11-2 to TRBJ2-7, with 10 bases identical to TRBD2. With the DNA end fitting TRBJ2-5 better, the J assignment may be wrong. Germline assignment: CDR1 SGHAT and CDR2 FQNNGV. This CDR3 is built from 15 residues. Here the CDR3 reads CASSPSGGVRETQYF. CDR3 DNA sequence: TGTGCCAGCAGCCCGAGCGGGGGGGTTAGAGAGACCCAGTACTTC.

The V call is TRBV20-1, the J call TRBJ1-1, with D perhaps TRBD1 (5 bases). The V end was cut by 5 bases, the J end by 1 base, with 11 bases between. This CDR3 is built from 13 residues. In germline, CDR1 is DFQATT, CDR2 SNEGSKA (reference sequence). The CDR3 reads CSAGAGWNTEAFF. As DNA, the CDR3 is TGCAGTGCTGGGGCAGGGTGGAACACTGAAGCTTTCTTT.

DNA of the CDR3: TGTGCCAGCAGCCAAGACCCGGTGTATAGCAATCAGCCCCAGCATTTT. It encodes CASSQDPVYSNQPQHF. The rearrangement uses TRBV4-2 and TRBJ1-5, with D uncertain. Germline assignment: CDR1 LGHNA and CDR2 YNFKEQ. The ends were cut back, 0 bases at V and 0 bases at J, with 9 bases in the middle. The length of the CDR3 is 16 residues.

This clonotype was detected only a few times. V gene TRBV6-6 combines with J gene TRBJ2-5, with D possibly TRBD2 on 6 matching bases. The V gene lost 1 base and the J gene lost 2 bases, with 8 bases spanning the gap. The germline gives CDR1 MNHNY, CDR2 SVGAGI (reference sequence). This CDR3 is 14 amino acids long. As DNA, the CDR3 is TGTGCCAGCAGTTACTGGCGGGGACAAGAGACCCAGTACTTC. Protein product: CASSYWRGQETQYF.

J is TRBJ2-5 and V is TRBV5-1, with D perhaps TRBD1 or TRBD2 (5 bases each). Germline assignment: CDR1 SGHRS and CDR2 YFSETQ. The CDR3 length is 15 residues. Trimming left V 4 bases short and J 0 bases short, with 13 bases between. The CDR3 DNA follows: TGCGCCAGCAGCCCGGGACCGGTGTACCAAGAGACCCAGTACTTC. Encoded protein: CASSPGPVYQETQYF.

This clonotype came up a few times. The V and J genes are TRBV27 and TRBJ2-3; 7 positions match TRBD2. The junction had 15 bases not matched to a gene; V was cut back by 4 bases and J by 5 bases. The CDR3 is made up of 17 amino acids. In germline, CDR1 is MNHEY, CDR2 SMNVEV (reference sequence). As DNA, the CDR3 is TGTGCCAGCAGTTCACACTGGGGGGGGTTCCCTAGAGATACGCAGTATTTT. Its translation is CASSSHWGGFPRDTQYF.

This clonotype was seen a handful of times. The V and J genes are TRBV10-3 and TRBJ2-3; D is unclear. V was shortened by 1 base and J by 0 bases, with 14 bases between the two germline ends. CDR3 length equals 17 residues. Germline CDR1 ENHRY, CDR2 SYGVKD. CDR3 sequence reads: CAISEWSGRSSTDTQYF. CDR3 bases: TGTGCCATCAGTGAGTGGAGTGGGCGGTCCAGCACAGATACGCAGTATTTT.

The chain links TRBV20-1 to TRBJ2-7; TRBD2 matches 7 bases. The CDR3 runs 15 residues. Germline V gene data show CDR1 as DFQATT and CDR2 as SNEGSKA (reference sequence). V lost 3 bases to trimming and J lost 0 bases; unmatched junction nucleotides: 8. This chain's CDR3 is CSASPSGAPSYEQYF. In DNA form, the CDR3 reads TGCAGTGCTAGTCCAAGCGGGGCCCCCTCCTACGAGCAGTACTTC.